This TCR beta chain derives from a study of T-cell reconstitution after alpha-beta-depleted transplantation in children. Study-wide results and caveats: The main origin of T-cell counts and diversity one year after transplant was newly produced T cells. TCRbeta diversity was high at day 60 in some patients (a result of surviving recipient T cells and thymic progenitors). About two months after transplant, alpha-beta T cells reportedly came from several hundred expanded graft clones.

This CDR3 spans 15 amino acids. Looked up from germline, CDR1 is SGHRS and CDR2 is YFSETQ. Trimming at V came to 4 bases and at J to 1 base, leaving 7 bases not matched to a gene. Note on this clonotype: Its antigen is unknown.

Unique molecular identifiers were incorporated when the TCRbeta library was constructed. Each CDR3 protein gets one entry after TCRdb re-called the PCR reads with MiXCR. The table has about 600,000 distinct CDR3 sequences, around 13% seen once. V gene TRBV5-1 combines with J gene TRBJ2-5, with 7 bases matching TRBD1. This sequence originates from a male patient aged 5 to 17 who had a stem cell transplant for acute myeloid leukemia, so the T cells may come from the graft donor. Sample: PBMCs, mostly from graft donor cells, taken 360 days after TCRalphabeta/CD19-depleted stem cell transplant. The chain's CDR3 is CASSLKGQSQETQYF. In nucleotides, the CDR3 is TGCGCCAGCAGCCTAAAGGGACAGAGCCAAGAGACCCAGTACTTC.